This T cell receptor (beta chain) was recovered during a study of CD8+ T cells in alopecia areata. Study-wide findings and caveats: Many expanded lesional clones persisted during tofacitinib (in both scalp and blood).

To note about this clone: Its antigen is not identified.

V gave up 5 bases and J gave up 5 bases, with 16 bases separating them. Germline CDR1 is SGHAT and CDR2 is FQNNGV. The CDR3 consists of 15 residues. RNA extraction was followed by reverse transcription into cDNA, which acted as the sequencing template. Sequencing used immunoSEQ multiplex PCR; TCRdb keeps in-frame clones, though not all of them. The profile shows 90,000 or so clones, roughly 46% of them singletons. The treatment was: oral pan-JAK inhibitor, 5-10 mg twice daily. The V call is TRBV11-2, the J call TRBJ2-1; D not certain. The receptor's source is a human donor with alopecia areata. Here the sequenced sample was CD8+ T cells sorted from blood, taken at week 24, from a patient treated with tofacitinib. CDR3: CASSPPGRVDNEQFF. The CDR3 DNA reads as TGTGCCAGCAGCCCACCGGGTAGGGTCGACAATGAGCAGTTCTTC.